Reported below is one T cell receptor beta chain. Its matching antigen is unknown. Other DNA sequences in this specimen translate into the identical CDR3. The study ran its PCR with 60 Vbeta and 13 Jbeta primers. Profiling relied on immunoSEQ multiplex PCR, and the TCRdb table lists in-frame clones only, not all of them. The sample consists of roughly 140,000 clones, 70% to 80% of them appearing once. The data were obtained in a study of cytomegalovirus exposure and HLA in healthy donors. Study in general: Earlier work reported 117 million unique TCR beta sequences from approximately 180 million T cells.

CDR1 is LNHDA, CDR2 SQIVND, per germline (reference sequence). The CDR3 is 14 amino acids. V shed 2 bases and J shed 3 bases, with 8 bases lying between them. Findings and limits, study-wide: When a later analysis compared HLA-associated TCR beta chains with equally common others, the HLA-associated chains turned out to be more clonally expanded and to have lower generation probabilities. Cytomegalovirus association was listed for 164 TCR beta chains. Later work found most CMV-associated TCR beta chains apparently HLA-restricted.

The chain uses TRBV19 and TRBJ1-5; D is possibly TRBD1 (6 bases). The receptor was isolated from a man between 18 and 35 years old in good health and CMV-seronegative. Sequencing was done on a sample of PBMCs. CDR3 region: CASSIRDTNQPQHF. The CDR3 DNA reads as TGTGCCAGTAGTATACGGGACACCAATCAGCCCCAGCATTTT. The whole variable domain, filled in from reference TRBV19 and TRBJ1-5, reads DGGITQSPKYLFRKEGQNVTLSCEQNLNHDAMYWYRQDPGQGLRLIYYSQIVNDFQKGDIAEGYSVSREKKESFPLTVTSAQKNPTAFYLCASSIRDTNQPQHFGDGTRLSIL.